This T cell receptor (beta chain) appears in the sequencing data of a study of shared clonotypes between healthy human individuals. Naive CD8 isolation took CD45RO-negative cells positively selected for CCR7 and excluded terminally differentiated effector memory CD45RA+ cells. Profiling relied on immunoSEQ multiplex PCR, and the TCRdb table lists in-frame clones only, not all of them. This sample has some 1,900,000 clones, with about 94% found just once. Germline loops: CDR1 SNHLY, CDR2 FYNNEI. The CDR3 is 15 residues long. The V end was cut by 0 bases, the J end by 4 bases, with 12 bases between. The sequence was obtained from a man aged 18 to 30 in good health. The sample consisted of naive CD8+ T cells sorted from blood. This chain links TRBV2 with TRBJ1-2; D uncertain. This chain's CDR3 is CASSEAVDPPYGYTF. In nucleotides, the CDR3 is TGTGCCAGCAGTGAAGCTGTGGATCCTCCCTATGGCTACACCTTC.